The rows below give T cell receptor beta chains drawn from one sample of a study of beta chain features in type 1 diabetes. This table comes from immunoSEQ multiplex PCR, and its TCRdb copy is limited to in-frame clones, with some not included. The sample consists of over 14,000 clones, roughly 76% of them appearing once. Sequencing was carried out using stem cell memory CD4+ T cells from blood. The receptor set was obtained from a woman aged 18-29 years with type 1 diabetes. CDR3s include the opening cysteine and the closing phenylalanine or tryptophan. The D gene is left open where the match is weak. Expanded clones get a size class; other rows say once, few or many, or leave the size out.

V gene	D gene	clone size	J gene	CDR3 protein	CDR3 DNA
TRBV11-3	TRBD1	.	TRBJ2-5	CASSLDSRGETQYF	TGTGCCAGCAGCTTAGACTCCAGGGGGGAGACCCAGTACTTC
TRBV11-3	.	.	TRBJ1-1	CASSLEFTGVTEAFF	TGTGCCAGCAGCTTAGAATTCACCGGGGTGACTGAAGCTTTCTTT
TRBV5-1	.	.	TRBJ2-3	CASSQSTDTQYF	TGCGCCAGCAGCCAAAGCACAGATACGCAGTATTTT
TRBV7-9	TRBD2	.	TRBJ2-7	CASSSILAGSSYEQYF	TGTGCCAGCAGTTCAATACTAGCGGGGAGCTCCTACGAGCAGTACTTC
TRBV18	TRBD2	.	TRBJ2-3	CASSPREGPDTQYF	TGTGCCAGCTCACCACGGGAGGGCCCAGATACGCAGTATTTT
TRBV10-3	TRBD2	.	TRBJ2-5	CAISPGLAGVQETQYF	TGTGCCATCAGCCCCGGACTAGCGGGAGTCCAAGAGACCCAGTACTTC
TRBV25-1	TRBD1	.	TRBJ1-2	CASTRDSYGYTF	TGTGCCAGCACGAGGGACAGCTATGGCTACACCTTC
TRBV5-4	TRBD2	once	TRBJ2-1	CASSPPGLDPNEQFF	TGTGCCAGCAGCCCTCCGGGACTAGATCCCAATGAGCAGTTCTTC
TRBV11-1	.	.	TRBJ1-6	CASRSTGGSPLHF	TGTGCCAGCAGGTCGACAGGAGGATCACCCCTCCACTTT
TRBV2	TRBD2	.	TRBJ2-7	CASGSTAIAGAPGDEQYF	TGTGCCAGCGGGTCGACAGCCATAGCGGGAGCTCCGGGGGACGAGCAGTACTTC
TRBV7-2	.	few	TRBJ1-2	CASSGRGGPNYGYTF	TGTGCCAGCAGCGGGCGGGGAGGTCCAAACTATGGCTACACCTTC
TRBV27	TRBD2	.	TRBJ2-7	CASTKKGLAGGPGPYEQYF	TGTGCCAGCACGAAAAAGGGTCTAGCGGGAGGGCCTGGGCCCTACGAGCAGTACTTC
TRBV5-1	.	.	TRBJ2-1	CASSSVTGNNEQFF	TGCGCCAGCAGCTCCGTCACAGGGAACAATGAGCAGTTCTTC
TRBV5-1	.	.	TRBJ1-1	CASSLEPGQNTEAFF	TGCGCCAGCAGCTTGGAACCAGGGCAGAACACTGAAGCTTTCTTT
TRBV29-1	.	.	TRBJ2-3	CSARRGGITDTQYF	TGCAGCGCCCGACGAGGGGGAATCACAGATACGCAGTATTTT
TRBV11-2	TRBD2	.	TRBJ2-1	CASSLLQASGRGEQFF	TGTGCCAGCAGCCTCTTGCAGGCTAGCGGGAGGGGTGAGCAGTTCTTC
TRBV6-6	.	.	TRBJ1-2	CASSYESYGYTF	TGTGCCAGCAGTTACGAGTCGTATGGCTACACCTTC
TRBV7-9	TRBD2	few	TRBJ2-1	CASSLGLAGYNEQFF	TGTGCCAGCAGCTTAGGCCTAGCGGGCTACAATGAGCAGTTCTTC
TRBV30	.	.	TRBJ1-2	CAWSVSLLYGYTF	TGTGCCTGGAGTGTGAGCCTACTCTATGGCTACACCTTC
TRBV6-6	TRBD2	few	TRBJ2-7	CASSQPGLAGTYEQYF	TGTGCCAGCAGTCAACCCGGACTAGCGGGGACCTACGAGCAGTACTTC
TRBV10-3	TRBD2	.	TRBJ2-5	CAISESIAGTKLQETQYF	TGTGCCATCAGTGAGTCGATCGCCGGGACTAAACTTCAAGAGACCCAGTACTTC
TRBV19	.	.	TRBJ1-1	CASSITNRVWNTEAFF	TGTGCCAGTAGTATCACAAACAGGGTCTGGAACACTGAAGCTTTCTTT
TRBV7-9	.	.	TRBJ2-2	CASSFASGSAGELFF	TGTGCCAGCAGCTTTGCCTCAGGGTCGGCCGGGGAGCTGTTTTTT